These 4 T cell receptor beta chains originate from one sample sequenced in a study of T cells in Graves' hyperthyroidism and ophthalmopathy. Using RNA transcripts as the source, TCR beta CDR3 regions were amplified. The HTBI primer set served for first-round RT-PCR of the TCR CDR3. Using its own MiXCR run on the multiplex PCR reads, TCRdb lists one record per CDR3 protein. The table has a few hundred thousand distinct CDR3 sequences, around 22% seen once. The sample comprised blood. Source of these receptors: a man aged 25 to 40 with Graves' ophthalmopathy.

This clonotype has ten or more counts. This chain links TRBV7-3 with TRBJ2-1; 7 nucleotides agree with TRBD2. CDR1 SGHTA and CDR2 FQGTGA come from the germline V gene. The CDR3 sequence is 16 residues long. The ends lost 2 bases at V and 1 base at J; junction bases unmatched: 5. In DNA form, the CDR3 reads TGTGCCAGCAGCTTAGCGAGCGGGACTTCCTACAATGAGCAGTTCTTC. Translating gives CASSLASGTSYNEQFF.

This clonotype was seen a few times. The J gene is TRBJ2-1, the V gene TRBV6-1, with 14 positions matching TRBD2. J was trimmed by 7 bases and V by 5 bases; bases with no gene match: 10. Germline CDR1 MNHNS, CDR2 SASEGT. The length of the CDR3 is 17 residues. DNA of the CDR3: TGTGCCAGCAGTCAATACGGGACTAGCGGGAGTGTGAATGAGCAGTTCTTC. Translated: CASSQYGTSGSVNEQFF.

This clonotype has a count of ten or more. The chain uses TRBV27 and TRBJ2-7; the match to TRBD1 covers 9 bases. Trimming took 1 base from V and 3 from J; bases not matched to a gene: 4. The CDR3 loop spans 15 amino acids. The germline gives CDR1 MNHEY, CDR2 SMNVEV (reference sequence). The CDR3 sequence is CASSLWGQGLYEQYF. The CDR3 DNA reads as TGTGCCAGCAGTTTATGGGGACAGGGCCTCTACGAGCAGTACTTC.

This clonotype was recorded many times. The chain joins TRBV3-1 to TRBJ2-2, with TRBD2 identical over 7 bases. V lost 4 bases to trimming and J lost 4 bases; unmatched junction nucleotides: 6. CDR1 is LGHDT and CDR2 is YNNKEL in the germline V gene (reference sequence). The CDR3 is 15 amino acids. CDR3 sequence: CASSRGLGATGELFF. The CDR3 DNA is TGTGCCAGCAGCCGAGGACTAGGTGCCACCGGGGAGCTGTTTTTT.